Here is one T cell receptor (beta chain) with its context. This CDR3 contains 13 residues. The ends were cut back, 4 bases at V and 3 bases at J, with 10 bases in the middle. Per the germline V gene, CDR1 is SGHRS and CDR2 is YFSETQ. The sample originates from a study of control samples from healthy donors and cancer patients. Generated by immunoSEQ multiplex PCR, the TCRdb table keeps only in-frame clones and is missing some. The sample records around 110,000 clones, more than 70% being singletons. The TCR was taken from an older woman in good health. The sequencing input was blood. The gene calls are TRBV5-1 and TRBJ1-2, with no clear D. The CDR3 loop reads CASSLNGDYGYTF. CDR3 nucleotide sequence: TGCGCCAGCAGCCTGAATGGGGACTATGGCTACACCTTC.